What follows are 17 T cell receptor beta chains derived from one specimen sequenced in a study of human T cells and chemical hapten exposure. TCRdb reanalysed the RACE reads using MiXCR and keeps one entry per CDR3 protein. The profile shows 28,000 or so distinct CDR3 sequences, 6.5% to 9% of them singletons. The time point: healthy volunteer bleed at 2 weeks. Blood, whole and unfractionated, served as the source for total RNA extraction. The sequenced material came from whole blood. These receptor sequences come from a human donor in good health. Some clones in this sample may be carry-over from other donors' samples.

Here the CDR3 reads CASSSERISNTEAFF. In DNA, the CDR3 is TGTGCCAGCAGCTCTGAGAGGATATCGAACACTGAAGCTTTCTTT. This chain connects TRBV2 to TRBJ1-1; D call uncertain. In germline, CDR1 is SNHLY, CDR2 FYNNEI. V dropped 6 bases and J dropped 1 base, with 15 bases sitting between them. The CDR3 is made up of 15 amino acids.

This clonotype occurred a few times. The chain uses TRBV5-1 and TRBJ1-4; 11 nucleotides agree with TRBD1. Looked up from germline, CDR1 is SGHRS and CDR2 is YFSETQ. The CDR3 is 14 amino acids. J was trimmed by 8 bases and V by 2 bases; bases with no gene match: 2. The CDR3 spells CASSFGQGAEKLFF. The CDR3 DNA is TGCGCCAGCAGCTTCGGACAGGGGGCGGAAAAACTGTTTTTT.

This clonotype appeared once. One base away lies a much larger clone, so this may be a sequencing read error. The chain recombines TRBV15 with TRBJ1-1, with D perhaps matching TRBD1 (5 bases). In germline, CDR1 is LNHNV, CDR2 YYDKDF (reference sequence). V dropped 2 bases and J dropped 8 bases, with 18 bases sitting between them. The CDR3 is made up of 15 amino acids. The CDR3 DNA follows: TGTGCCACCAGCAGATACGCCAGTTGGGGCAGCGAAGCTTTCTTT. Amino acid sequence: CATSRYASWGSEAFF.

This clonotype has just a few counts. The V gene is TRBV7-2, the J gene TRBJ2-3; the D is unclear. Germline V lookup: CDR1 SGHTA, CDR2 FQGNSA. The CDR3 has 15 amino acids. V was trimmed by 4 bases and J by 4 bases, leaving 15 bases between them. CDR3 in DNA: TGTGCCAGCAGCTCCGGGCCTGCTAGTGCAGATACGCAGTATTTT. Its translation is CASSSGPASADTQYF.

This clonotype has at least ten counts. This chain links TRBV20-1 with TRBJ2-7; TRBD1 agrees at 7 bases. The CDR3 runs to 13 residues. V lost 5 bases to trimming and J lost 5 bases; unmatched junction nucleotides: 9. Germline-derived CDR1 and CDR2 are DFQATT and SNEGSKA (reference sequence). The CDR3 sequence: CSAYYRGSHEQYF. As DNA, the CDR3 is TGCAGTGCTTACTACAGGGGATCCCACGAGCAGTACTTC.

This clonotype was recorded many times. The gene calls are TRBV6-2 or TRBV6-3 and TRBJ1-2; 8 positions match TRBD1. The CDR3 is 11 amino acids. J gave up 12 bases and V 10 bases, and 10 bases lay outside the gene matches. Germline CDR1 reads MNHEY; CDR2 reads SVGEGT. CDR3 in DNA: TGTGCCATCCGGGACAGGAATGACGACACCTTC. Translation gives CAIRDRNDDTF.

In this sample, this clonotype turned up many times. The V call is TRBV7-9, the J call TRBJ1-1; tentatively, D is TRBD1 (5 bases). CDR3 length equals 17 residues. The V gene's germline CDR1 is SEHNR and CDR2 FQNEAQ (reference sequence). Trimming left V 4 bases short and J 0 bases short, with 18 bases between. The DNA for the CDR3 is TGTGCCAGCAGCTCTCCGAGAATGGGACGGCTGAACACTGAAGCTTTCTTT. It translates to CASSSPRMGRLNTEAFF.

This clonotype was seen repeatedly, ten times or more. The CDR3 loop is CASSPPGTVNQPQHF. In nucleotides, the CDR3 is TGTGCCAGCTCACCGCCAGGGACAGTCAATCAGCCCCAGCATTTT. The rearrangement links TRBV18 to TRBJ1-5; TRBD1 agrees at 7 bases. The V segment lost 3 bases and the J segment 3 bases; nucleotides outside the gene matches: 5. This CDR3 has 15 residues. CDR1 is KGHSH and CDR2 is LQKENI in the germline V gene.

This chain joins TRBV10-3 and TRBJ2-3, with TRBD2 as a possible D gene (6 bases). The CDR3 loop spans 16 amino acids. CDR1 is ENHRY and CDR2 is SYGVKD in the germline V gene. Trimming left V 0 bases short and J 5 bases short, with 15 bases between. CDR3 sequence (DNA): TGTGCCATCAGTGAGTCGGGTACGGGAGCAGGAGATACGCAGTATTTT. Translating it yields CAISESGTGAGDTQYF.

The chain couples TRBV4-3 to TRBJ1-2, with D possibly matching TRBD1 (5 bases). This CDR3 comprises 15 residues. Germline values: CDR1 LGHNA, CDR2 YSLEER. V lost 0 bases to trimming and J lost 6 bases, with 14 bases between them. The CDR3 spells CASSQEGRGLDGYTF. CDR3 coding DNA: TGCGCCAGCAGCCAAGAAGGAAGGGGCTTGGATGGCTACACCTTC.

The chain recombines TRBV7-9 with TRBJ1-5, with 8 bases matching TRBD1. Germline lookup yields CDR1 SEHNR and CDR2 FQNEAQ (reference sequence). The CDR3 spans 14 residues. Trimming cost V 3 bases and J 4 bases; bases outside gene matches: 2. CDR3 region: CASSLTGVNQPQHF. DNA of the CDR3: TGTGCCAGCAGCTTGACAGGGGTTAATCAGCCCCAGCATTTT.

This clonotype was observed a few times. The chain recombines TRBV7-2 with TRBJ2-5; TRBD2 agrees at 7 bases. CDR1 is SGHTA and CDR2 is FQGNSA in the germline V gene. The CDR3 contains 15 residues. Trimming removed 0 bases from V and 4 bases from J; junction bases left unmatched: 5. The DNA for the CDR3 is TGTGCCAGCAGCTTAGCGGGAGGGCCGGGAGAGACCCAGTACTTC. Translating gives CASSLAGGPGETQYF. Combining the CDR3 with reference TRBV7-2 and TRBJ2-5 gives the whole variable domain GAGVSQSPSNKVTEKGKDVELRCDPISGHTALYWYRQSLGQGLEFLIYFQGNSAPDKSGLPSDRFSAERTGGSVSTLTIQRTQQEDSAVYLCASSLAGGPGETQYFGPGTRLLVL.

This clonotype was picked up a small number of times. This chain connects TRBV27 to TRBJ1-1; maybe TRBD1 (6 bases). V gave up 6 bases and J gave up 2 bases, with 13 bases separating them. The CDR3 totals 14 residues. Germline V gives CDR1 MNHEY, CDR2 SMNVEV (reference sequence). The CDR3 sequence: CASSPQGFNTEAFF. CDR3 coding DNA: TGTGCCAGCAGCCCACAGGGATTTAACACTGAAGCTTTCTTT.

This clonotype was picked up a small number of times. The V and J genes are TRBV12-3 or TRBV12-4 and TRBJ1-5; D call uncertain. The CDR3 is 14 residues long. Between the trimmed V and J ends, which lost 5 bases and 0 bases, there was a span of 8 bases. CDR3 bases: TGTGCCAGCAGTCCCGGGATTAGCAATCAGCCCCAGCATTTT. Translation: CASSPGISNQPQHF.

This clonotype was seen repeatedly, ten times or more. The rearrangement links TRBV6-4 to TRBJ2-3, with D unclear. Germline V gene sequence: CDR1 MRHNA, CDR2 SNTAGT. The CDR3 has 14 residues. Trimming cost V 2 bases and J 4 bases, with 10 bases left between them. The CDR3 DNA reads TGTGCCAGCAGTGACGGCTATAGTGCAGATACGCAGTATTTT. Its protein is CASSDGYSADTQYF.

This rearrangement joins TRBV4-3 to TRBJ2-5, with TRBD1 matching 7 bases. The CDR3 runs to 16 residues. Trimming cost V 4 bases and J 4 bases; bases outside gene matches: 12. Germline V CDR1 and CDR2: LGHNA, YSLEER. This chain's CDR3 is CASSPTTQYRGETQYF. DNA for the CDR3: TGCGCCAGCAGCCCCACAACCCAGTACAGGGGAGAGACCCAGTACTTC.

This chain joins TRBV2 and TRBJ2-5; D possibly uses TRBD1 or TRBD2 (5 bases each). The CDR3 has 15 residues. Germline values: CDR1 SNHLY, CDR2 FYNNEI. The ends were cut back, 0 bases at V and 9 bases at J, with 17 bases in the middle. The CDR3 coding sequence is TGTGCCAGCAGTGAAGCGGCGACAGCATTCGGGGCCCAGTACTTC. Encoded protein: CASSEAATAFGAQYF.